The 20 T cell receptor beta chains given below trace back to one sample, sequenced in a study of CD8+ T cells in alopecia areata. Following RNA extraction, reverse transcription yielded cDNA that acted as the sequencing template. TCRdb keeps only in-frame clones here, not all; method: immunoSEQ multiplex PCR. The sample yields approximately 150,000 clones, approximately 65% seen once. The sample was CD8+ T cells sorted from blood. Receptors were obtained from a human donor in good health.

A note on this clone: Other DNA sequences from this sample encode an identical CDR3 as well. The rearrangement joins TRBV27 to TRBJ1-1; D gene unclear. The germline V and J ends were trimmed by 0 bases and 0 bases, with 2 bases remaining between them. The CDR3 runs 13 residues. The germline V gene has CDR1 MNHEY and CDR2 SMNVEV (reference sequence). DNA of the CDR3: TGTGCCAGCAGTTTATCGCTGAACACTGAAGCTTTCTTT. The encoded protein is CASSLSLNTEAFF.

The CDR3 here is CASSEAGTSTDTQYF. CDR3 nucleotides: TGTGCCAGCAGTGAAGCGGGGACTAGCACAGATACGCAGTATTTT. The chain employs TRBV2 and TRBJ2-3; TRBD2 might be the D (6 bases). This CDR3 has 15 amino acids. Trimming shortened V by 0 bases and J by 0 bases, and 7 bases separated the two germline ends. Germline V CDR1 and CDR2: SNHLY, FYNNEI.

This clone has just one count. The chain uses TRBV11-2 and TRBJ2-1, with 10 bases matching TRBD2. CDR1 and CDR2 (germline): SGHAT, FQNNGV. V lost 7 bases to trimming and J lost 10 bases; unmatched junction nucleotides: 4. The CDR3 sequence is 12 residues long. CDR3 region: CASTLAGDEQFF. CDR3 coding DNA: TGTGCCAGCACCCTAGCGGGAGACGAGCAGTTCTTC.

This clone has more than one count but fewer than ten. This chain uses TRBV11-2 with TRBJ2-7; D gene uncertain. V was pared by 7 bases and J by 3 bases, with 13 bases between. Germline-derived CDR1 and CDR2 are SGHAT and FQNNGV. This CDR3 has 13 residues. CDR3 sequence: CASNGQLDYEQYF. In nucleotides, the CDR3 is TGTGCCAGCAACGGGCAGCTCGACTACGAGCAGTACTTC.

V is TRBV7-9 and J is TRBJ2-2; 7 positions match TRBD1. Germline V lookup: CDR1 SEHNR, CDR2 FQNEAQ (reference sequence). The CDR3 sequence is 16 residues long. J gave up 7 bases and V 3 bases, and 11 bases lay outside the gene matches. The CDR3 protein is CASSFSGTADSGELFF. CDR3 coding DNA: TGTGCCAGCAGCTTCTCCGGGACAGCGGACAGCGGGGAGCTGTTTTTT.

The gene calls are TRBV9 and TRBJ2-7; D might be TRBD1 or TRBD2, each matching 5 bases. V lost 7 bases, J lost 3 bases, and 14 bases lay in between. CDR3 size: 13 residues. Germline loops: CDR1 SGDLS, CDR2 YYNGEE. The CDR3 region is CASSGPLFYEQYF. The CDR3 DNA follows: TGTGCCAGCTCGGGGCCGCTGTTCTACGAGCAGTACTTC.

This clone was counted only a few times. This chain uses TRBV29-1 with TRBJ1-1; D is ambiguous. The germline V gene has CDR1 SQVTM and CDR2 ANQGSEA. V lost 4 bases and J lost 7, with 13 bases in between. The CDR3 extends over 12 amino acids. The DNA of the CDR3 is TGCAGCGTTGTCAGGAGGCCCATTGAAGCTTTCTTT. As protein: CSVVRRPIEAFF. The complete variable domain, with remaining parts taken from reference TRBV29-1 and TRBJ1-1, reads SAVISQKPSRDICQRGTSLTIQCQVDSQVTMMFWYRQQPGQSLTLIATANQGSEATYESGFVIDKFPISRPNLTFSTLTVSNMSPEDSSIYLCSVVRRPIEAFFGQGTRLTVV.

The chain joins TRBV25-1 to TRBJ2-1, with D possibly matching TRBD1 (8 bases). Trimming took off 3 bases at V and 0 bases at J, with 18 bases between the two ends. The CDR3 totals 18 residues. CDR1 MGHDK and CDR2 SYGVNS come from the germline V gene. The CDR3 loop is CASSDPGGGRNSYNEQFF. Here the CDR3 DNA reads TGTGCCAGCAGTGATCCAGGGGGCGGGAGAAACTCCTACAATGAGCAGTTCTTC.

This sequence joins TRBV5-6 and TRBJ2-1; 8 bases align to TRBD2. Per the germline V gene, CDR1 is SGHDT and CDR2 is YYEEEE. The trim removed 3 bases at V and 3 bases at J, leaving 2 bases unmatched. The CDR3 totals 14 residues. The CDR3 loop reads CASSSGTSYNEQFF. CDR3 bases: TGTGCCAGCAGCTCGGGGACTAGCTACAATGAGCAGTTCTTC.

The J gene is TRBJ2-3, the V gene TRBV6-5; the D is unclear. In germline, CDR1 is MNHEY, CDR2 SVGAGI. Trimming removed 4 bases from V and 4 bases from J, with 15 bases in between. The CDR3 runs to 15 residues. CDR3 coding DNA: TGTGCCAGCAGTTTGACTGACTCCAGCGCAGATACGCAGTATTTT. This gives the protein CASSLTDSSADTQYF.

The V call is TRBV4-1, the J call TRBJ2-5; weak D call: TRBD2 (5 bases). Trimming removed 0 bases at V and 2 bases at J, with 13 bases between. Germline CDR1 MGHRA, CDR2 YSYEKL. The CDR3 sequence is 16 residues long. The DNA of the CDR3 is TGCGCCAGCAGCCAAGACCCGGGAAGGTCACAAGAGACCCAGTACTTC. This codes for CASSQDPGRSQETQYF.

The gene calls are TRBV6-1 and TRBJ2-3, with a possible D match to TRBD2 (5 bases). This CDR3 is 12 amino acids long. Looked up from germline, CDR1 is MNHNS and CDR2 is SASEGT. The ends were cut back, 1 base at V and 8 bases at J, with 7 bases in the middle. The CDR3, as DNA: TGTGCCAGCAGTGAAGATCGGGGTACGCAGTATTTT. This encodes CASSEDRGTQYF.

The chain carries TRBV5-6 and TRBJ2-7; 7 nucleotides line up with TRBD1. The CDR3 length is 13 residues. The V segment lost 5 bases and the J segment 3 bases; nucleotides outside the gene matches: 5. Germline CDR1 is SGHDT and CDR2 is YYEEEE. The CDR3 region has the DNA TGTGCCAGCAGTCGGACAGGACACTACGAGCAGTACTTC. This encodes CASSRTGHYEQYF.

The chain's CDR3 is CASSLLADTQYF. The CDR3 DNA reads as TGTGCCAGCAGTTTATTGGCAGATACGCAGTATTTT. J is TRBJ2-3 and V is TRBV27; D is unresolved. Germline CDR1 and CDR2: MNHEY and SMNVEV (reference sequence). This CDR3 region has 12 residues. V gave up 1 base and J gave up 4 bases, with 3 bases separating them.

This clone has more than one count but fewer than ten. The chain recombines TRBV29-1 with TRBJ2-7, with TRBD1 as a possible D gene (6 bases). V lost 5 bases to trimming and J lost 5 bases, with 19 bases between them. This CDR3 is built from 14 residues. Germline lookup yields CDR1 SQVTM and CDR2 ANQGSEA. CDR3 residues: CSVNPAGRGHEQYF. The CDR3 DNA reads as TGCAGCGTTAATCCCGCGGGCAGGGGCCACGAGCAGTACTTC.

V gene TRBV4-1 combines with J gene TRBJ2-7, with D maybe TRBD1 (5 bases). The germline V gene encodes CDR1 MGHRA and CDR2 YSYEKL. Trimming shortened V by 1 base and J by 3 bases, and 10 bases separated the two germline ends. The CDR3 totals 14 residues. CDR3 sequence reads: CASSQVATDYEQYF. DNA of the CDR3: TGCGCCAGCAGCCAAGTCGCGACAGACTACGAGCAGTACTTC.

The gene calls are TRBV28 and TRBJ2-7; 7 bases are shared with TRBD1. J was trimmed by 4 bases and V by 6 bases; bases with no gene match: 9. Per germline, CDR1 MDHEN and CDR2 SYDVKM. The CDR3 is made up of 14 amino acids. The CDR3 sequence is CASSPGTAAYEQYF. The CDR3 bases are TGTGCCAGCAGCCCCGGGACAGCAGCGTACGAGCAGTACTTC.

The chain has TRBV27 and TRBJ1-5, with D tentatively TRBD1 (5 bases). From germline, CDR1 is MNHEY and CDR2 SMNVEV (reference sequence). Deletions cut 5 bases from V and 4 bases from J, with 18 bases between. This CDR3 spans 16 amino acids. The CDR3 bases are TGTGCCAGCAGTCCCCAGTCAGGGATAGGGAATCAGCCCCAGCATTTT. Its protein is CASSPQSGIGNQPQHF.

This clone was seen only a few times. The chain has TRBV11-2 and TRBJ2-3; D uncertain. CDR3 size: 15 residues. The germline gives CDR1 SGHAT, CDR2 FQNNGV. V was pared by 2 bases and J by 3 bases, with 12 bases between. The CDR3 here is CASSLHLTITDTQYF. The CDR3 DNA follows: TGTGCCAGCAGCTTACACCTAACCATAACAGATACGCAGTATTTT.

The V call is TRBV7-9, the J call TRBJ1-1, with D possibly TRBD1 on 5 matching bases. The V end lost 5 bases, the J end lost 1 base, and 8 bases lay between the germline ends. The CDR3 length is 13 residues. Germline CDR1 SEHNR, CDR2 FQNEAQ (reference sequence). Here the CDR3 DNA reads TGTGCCAGCAGCGAGGGGCGGAACACTGAAGCTTTCTTT. Translation: CASSEGRNTEAFF.